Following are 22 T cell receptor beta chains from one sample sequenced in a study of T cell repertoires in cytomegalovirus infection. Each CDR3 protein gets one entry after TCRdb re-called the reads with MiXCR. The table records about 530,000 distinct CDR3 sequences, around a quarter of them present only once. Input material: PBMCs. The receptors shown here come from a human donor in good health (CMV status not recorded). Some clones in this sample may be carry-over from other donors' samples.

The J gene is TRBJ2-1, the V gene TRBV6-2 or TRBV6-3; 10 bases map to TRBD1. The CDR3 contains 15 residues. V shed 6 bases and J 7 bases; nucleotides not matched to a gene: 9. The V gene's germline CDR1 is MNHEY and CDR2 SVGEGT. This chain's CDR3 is CASRNGDRGRNEQFF. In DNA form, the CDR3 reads TGTGCCAGCAGGAATGGGGACAGGGGACGAAATGAGCAGTTCTTC.

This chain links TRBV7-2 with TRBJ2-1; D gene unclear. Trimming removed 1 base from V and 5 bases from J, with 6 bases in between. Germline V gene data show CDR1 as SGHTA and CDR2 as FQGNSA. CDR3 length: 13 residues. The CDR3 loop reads CASSLDYNNEQFF. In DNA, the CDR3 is TGTGCCAGCAGCTTAGACTACAACAATGAGCAGTTCTTC.

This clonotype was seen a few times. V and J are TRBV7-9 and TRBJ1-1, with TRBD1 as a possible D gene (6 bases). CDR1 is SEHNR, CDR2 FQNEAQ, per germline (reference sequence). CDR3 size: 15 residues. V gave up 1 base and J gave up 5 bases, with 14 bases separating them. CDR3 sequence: CASSLGGRAGTEAFF. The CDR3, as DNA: TGTGCCAGCAGCTTAGGGGGGCGCGCGGGGACTGAAGCTTTCTTT. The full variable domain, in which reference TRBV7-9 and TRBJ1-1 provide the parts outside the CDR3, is DTGVSQNPRHKITKRGQNVTFRCDPISEHNRLYWYRQTLGQGPEFLTYFQNEAQLEKSRLLSDRFSAERPKGSFSTLEIQRTEQGDSAMYLCASSLGGRAGTEAFFGQGTRLTVV.

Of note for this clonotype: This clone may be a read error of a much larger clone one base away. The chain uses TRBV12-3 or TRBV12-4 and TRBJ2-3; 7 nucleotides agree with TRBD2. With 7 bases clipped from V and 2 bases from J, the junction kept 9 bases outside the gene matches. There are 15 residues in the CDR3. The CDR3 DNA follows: TGTGCCAGCATCCCGCCTAGCGGTTACACAGATACGCAGTATTTT. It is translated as CASIPPSGYTDTQYF.

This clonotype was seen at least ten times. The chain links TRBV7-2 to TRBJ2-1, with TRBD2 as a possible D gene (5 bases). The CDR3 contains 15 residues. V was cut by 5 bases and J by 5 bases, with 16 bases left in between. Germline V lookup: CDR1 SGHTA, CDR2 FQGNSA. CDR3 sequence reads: CASSPPGSANNEQFF. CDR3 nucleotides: TGTGCCAGCAGCCCCCCTGGTAGCGCAAACAATGAGCAGTTCTTC.

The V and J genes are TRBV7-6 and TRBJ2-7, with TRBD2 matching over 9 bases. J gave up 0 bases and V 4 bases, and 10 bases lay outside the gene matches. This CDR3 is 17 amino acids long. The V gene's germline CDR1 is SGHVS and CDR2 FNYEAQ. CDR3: CASSYSSGSLVSYEQYF. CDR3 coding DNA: TGTGCCAGCAGCTATAGTAGCGGGAGCCTAGTCTCCTACGAGCAGTACTTC.

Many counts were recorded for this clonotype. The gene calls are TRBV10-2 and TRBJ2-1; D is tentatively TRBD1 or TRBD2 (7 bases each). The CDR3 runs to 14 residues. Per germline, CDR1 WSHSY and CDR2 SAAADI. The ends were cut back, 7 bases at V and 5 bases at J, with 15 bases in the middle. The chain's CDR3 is CASTPGGANNEQFF. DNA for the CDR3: TGCGCCAGCACCCCAGGGGGGGCCAACAATGAGCAGTTCTTC.

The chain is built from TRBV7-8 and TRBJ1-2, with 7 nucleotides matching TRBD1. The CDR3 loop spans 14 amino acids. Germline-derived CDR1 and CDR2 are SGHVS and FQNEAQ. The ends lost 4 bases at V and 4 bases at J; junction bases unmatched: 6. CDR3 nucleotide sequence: TGTGCCAGCAGCTCCCAGGACAGGCGCTATGGCTACACCTTC. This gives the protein CASSSQDRRYGYTF.

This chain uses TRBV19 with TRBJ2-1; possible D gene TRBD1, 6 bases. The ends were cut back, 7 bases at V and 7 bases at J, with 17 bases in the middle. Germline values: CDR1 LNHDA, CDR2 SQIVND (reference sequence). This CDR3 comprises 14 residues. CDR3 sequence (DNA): TGTGCCAGTATCCCTTCCGGGACAAGGAATGAGCAGTTCTTC. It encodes CASIPSGTRNEQFF.

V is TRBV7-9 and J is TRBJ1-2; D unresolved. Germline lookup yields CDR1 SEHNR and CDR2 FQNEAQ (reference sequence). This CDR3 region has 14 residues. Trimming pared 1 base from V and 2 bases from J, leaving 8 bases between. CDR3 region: CASSLGTHNYGYTF. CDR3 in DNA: TGTGCCAGCAGCTTAGGAACACACAACTATGGCTACACCTTC.

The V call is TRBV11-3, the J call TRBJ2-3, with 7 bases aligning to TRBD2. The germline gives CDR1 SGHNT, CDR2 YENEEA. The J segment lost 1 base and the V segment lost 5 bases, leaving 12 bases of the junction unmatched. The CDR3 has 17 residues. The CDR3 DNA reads TGTGCCAGCAGCCCCCGCAGTGGGGCGGGGGGCACAGATACGCAGTATTTT. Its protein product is CASSPRSGAGGTDTQYF.

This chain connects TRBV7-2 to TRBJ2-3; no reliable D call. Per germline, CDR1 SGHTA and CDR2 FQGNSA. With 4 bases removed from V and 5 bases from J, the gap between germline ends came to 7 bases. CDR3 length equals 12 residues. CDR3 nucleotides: TGTGCCAGCAGCTACTACGGAGATACGCAGTATTTT. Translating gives CASSYYGDTQYF.

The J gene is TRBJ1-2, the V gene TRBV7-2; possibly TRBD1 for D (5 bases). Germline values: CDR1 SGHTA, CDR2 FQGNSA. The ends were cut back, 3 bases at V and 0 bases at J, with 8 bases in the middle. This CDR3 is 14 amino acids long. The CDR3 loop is CASSFGQTNYGYTF. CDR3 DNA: TGTGCCAGCAGCTTTGGACAAACTAACTATGGCTACACCTTC. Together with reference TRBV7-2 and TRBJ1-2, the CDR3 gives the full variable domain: GAGVSQSPSNKVTEKGKDVELRCDPISGHTALYWYRQSLGQGLEFLIYFQGNSAPDKSGLPSDRFSAERTGGSVSTLTIQRTQQEDSAVYLCASSFGQTNYGYTFGSGTRLTVV.

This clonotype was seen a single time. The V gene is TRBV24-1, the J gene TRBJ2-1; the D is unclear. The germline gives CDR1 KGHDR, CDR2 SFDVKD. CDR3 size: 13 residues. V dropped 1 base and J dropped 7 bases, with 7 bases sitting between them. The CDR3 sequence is CATSDFVGNEQFF. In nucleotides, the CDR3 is TGTGCCACCAGTGATTTCGTCGGGAATGAGCAGTTCTTC.

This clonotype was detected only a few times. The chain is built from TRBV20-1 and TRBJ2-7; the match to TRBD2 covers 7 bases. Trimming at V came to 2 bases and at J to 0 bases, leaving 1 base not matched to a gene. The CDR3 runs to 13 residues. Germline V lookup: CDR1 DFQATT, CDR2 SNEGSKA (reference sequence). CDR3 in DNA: TGCAGTGCTAGACGACTAGCCTCCTACGAGCAGTACGTC. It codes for CSARRLASYEQYV.

The CDR3 reads CASSSLAGGGEQFF. CDR3 DNA sequence: TGTGCCAGCAGCTCACTAGCGGGAGGGGGCGAGCAGTTCTTC. The rearrangement links TRBV7-6 to TRBJ2-1; 13 bases map to TRBD2. Germline V lookup: CDR1 SGHVS, CDR2 FNYEAQ. Unmatched junction bases numbered 4, after V lost 4 bases and J lost 10 bases. This CDR3 has 14 amino acids.

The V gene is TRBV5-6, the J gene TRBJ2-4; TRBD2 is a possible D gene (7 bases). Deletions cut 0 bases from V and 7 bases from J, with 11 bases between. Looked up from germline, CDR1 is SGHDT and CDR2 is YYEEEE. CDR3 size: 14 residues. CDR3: CASSLVGGPNIQYF. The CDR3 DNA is TGTGCCAGCAGCTTGGTGGGGGGGCCCAACATTCAGTACTTC.

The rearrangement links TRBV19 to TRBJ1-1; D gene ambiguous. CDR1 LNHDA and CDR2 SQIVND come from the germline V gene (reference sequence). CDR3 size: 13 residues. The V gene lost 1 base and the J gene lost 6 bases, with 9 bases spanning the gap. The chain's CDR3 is CASSIVAGAEAFF. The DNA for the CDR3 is TGTGCCAGTAGTATAGTAGCCGGGGCTGAAGCTTTCTTT.

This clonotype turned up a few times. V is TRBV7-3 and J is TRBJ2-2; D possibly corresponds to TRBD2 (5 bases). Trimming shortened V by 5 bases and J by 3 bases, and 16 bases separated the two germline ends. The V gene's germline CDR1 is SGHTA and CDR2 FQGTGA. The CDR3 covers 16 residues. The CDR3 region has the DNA TGTGCCAGCAGCCCGTTGGTCGGGGTGGACACCGGGGAGCTGTTTTTT. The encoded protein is CASSPLVGVDTGELFF.

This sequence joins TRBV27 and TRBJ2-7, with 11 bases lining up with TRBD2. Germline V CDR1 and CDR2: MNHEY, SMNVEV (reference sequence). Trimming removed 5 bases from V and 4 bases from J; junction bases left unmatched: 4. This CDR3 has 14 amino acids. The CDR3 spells CASSVAGGPYEQYV. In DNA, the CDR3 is TGTGCCAGCAGTGTAGCGGGAGGGCCTTACGAGCAGTACGTC.

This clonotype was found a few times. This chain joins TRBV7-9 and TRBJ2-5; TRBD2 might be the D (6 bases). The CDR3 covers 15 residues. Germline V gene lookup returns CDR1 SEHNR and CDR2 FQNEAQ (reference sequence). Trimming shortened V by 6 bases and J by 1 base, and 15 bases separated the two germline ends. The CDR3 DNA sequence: TGTGCCAGCAGGCTCACCCCGGGAGTCCAAGAGACCCAGTACTTC. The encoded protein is CASRLTPGVQETQYF.

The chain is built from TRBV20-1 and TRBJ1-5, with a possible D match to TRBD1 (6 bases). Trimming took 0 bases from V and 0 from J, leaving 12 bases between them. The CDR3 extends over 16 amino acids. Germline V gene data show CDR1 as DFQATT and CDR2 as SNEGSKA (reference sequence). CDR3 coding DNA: TGCAGTGCTAGAGATAGAGGACAGTTTAGCAATCAGCCCCAGCATTTT. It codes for CSARDRGQFSNQPQHF.